The clone carrying this T cell receptor (beta chain) was detected only a few times. This record belongs to a study of blood T cell repertoires in COVID-19. Study-level information: Sources were T cells, B-cell-depleted T cells, or PBMCs; the material itself was cDNA or gDNA.

Participants spanned ages 18 to 89 years and resided in 20 to 30 US areas. Grouping used clinical history reported by participants in a survey and questionnaire. Cohort 3 recovery required two negative PCRs, clearance, or symptom resolution. Produced via immunoSEQ multiplex PCR; TCRdb's table is partial and in-frame only. The repertoire consists of over 130,000 clones, with roughly 85% occurring once and the leading ten covering roughly 2.9%. This CDR3 comprises 18 residues. CDR1 is GTSNPN and CDR2 is SVGIG in the germline V gene (reference sequence). V shed 3 bases, J shed 0 bases, and the junction held 12 bases outside the gene matches.

The sequence came from a woman aged 45-60 years who had recovered from COVID-19. The specimen sequenced was PBMCs or T cells enriched from blood (not recorded which). V is TRBV30 and J is TRBJ1-4; 8 bases match TRBD1. The CDR3: CAWSPRTGGFATNEKLFF. The CDR3 DNA reads TGTGCCTGGAGCCCACGAACAGGGGGGTTTGCAACTAATGAAAAACTGTTTTTT.